These T cell receptor beta chains were read from a single sample in a study of CD8 T cells in Susac syndrome. TCRdb ran MiXCR on the immunoSEQ multiplex PCR reads and lists one entry per CDR3 protein. The profile covers 250,000 to 350,000 distinct CDR3 sequences, with 85% appearing a single time and about 0.11% taken by the ten largest. The sequenced sample consisted of CD8+ T cells from PBMCs. These receptors all come from a human donor with multiple sclerosis. Each CDR3 is given with its conserved first and last residue. The D gene is left open where the match is weak. Clone sizes are given selectively: once, few, many, or a class where the clone is expanded.

>TRBJ2-1|13|.|TRBV24-1|.
TGTGCCACCAGTGCGACCTACTTGGGTGAGCAGTTCTTC
CATSATYLGEQFF
>TRBJ2-3|19|TRBD2|TRBV6-1|.
TGTGCCAGCAGTGTACCGGAGGGGCGAGCGGGATCCGGCACAGATACGCAGTATTTT
CASSVPEGRAGSGTDTQYF
>TRBJ2-1|15|.|TRBV2|.
TGTGCCAGCCCCACCGGGACCCTGTTGGGTGATGAGCAGTTCTTC
CASPTGTLLGDEQFF
>TRBJ2-7|14|.|TRBV7-9|.
TGTGCCAGCAGCGGGCCGGGAGTACCCTACGAGCAGTACTTC
CASSGPGVPYEQYF
>TRBJ2-1|15|TRBD2|TRBV27|.
TGTGCCAGCAGTTTATCTCCGGGACTAGCGGGTGAGCAGTTCTTC
CASSLSPGLAGEQFF
>TRBJ1-5|14|.|TRBV20-1|.
TGCAGTGCTAGACAGGGGATGGGCAATCAGCCCCAGCATTTT
CSARQGMGNQPQHF
>TRBJ2-1|15|.|TRBV10-3|.
TGTGCCATCAGCGTTCCGGTGGCGGGAAACAATGAGCAGTTCTTC
CAISVPVAGNNEQFF
>TRBJ2-4|16|.|TRBV19|.
TGTGCCAGTAGTATCGGCAGGACCTTAGCCAAAAACATTCAGTACTTC
CASSIGRTLAKNIQYF
>TRBJ2-7|12|.|TRBV7-9|.
TGTGCCAGCAGCTTGGGGGAAGTCGAGCAGTACTTC
CASSLGEVEQYF
>TRBJ2-3|16|TRBD1|TRBV5-1|.
TGCGCCAGCAGCGCGGAGACAGGGGGCAAGGGAGATACGCAGTATTTT
CASSAETGGKGDTQYF
>TRBJ1-6|14|TRBD1|TRBV27|.
TGTGCCAGCAGCAACAGGGGGCCTCAATCACCCCTCCACTTT
CASSNRGPQSPLHF
>TRBJ2-7|13|.|TRBV15|.
TGTGCCACCAGCGGAGGACGGTTTTACGAGCAGTACTTC
CATSGGRFYEQYF
>TRBJ2-2|15|TRBD2|TRBV7-9|few
TGTGCCAGCAGCCCAGGACTAGCGGAGGCCGGGGAGCTGTTTTTT
CASSPGLAEAGELFF
>TRBJ1-5|15|TRBD1|TRBV28|.
TGTGCCAGCAGTGACAGGGTATGGAAGGATCAGCCCCAGCATTTT
CASSDRVWKDQPQHF
>TRBJ2-7|15|TRBD1|TRBV27|.
TGTGCCAGCAGTCCGGACAGGGGAGGCGGCTACGAGCAGTACTTC
CASSPDRGGGYEQYF
>TRBJ2-7|14|.|TRBV6-1|.
TGTGCCAGCAGTGAAGGGGGTTTGGGCTACGAGCAGTACTTC
CASSEGGLGYEQYF
>TRBJ1-5|12|.|TRBV27|.
TGTGCCAGAAGGGACTTCGAACGGCCCCAGCATTTT
CARRDFERPQHF
>TRBJ2-1|16|TRBD2|TRBV19|.
TGTGCCAGTAGTATAGGAGGGACTAGCGGTTACAATGAGCAGTTCTTC
CASSIGGTSGYNEQFF
>TRBJ2-1|15|.|TRBV7-8|.
TGTGCCAGCAGCCCCTTGTCGACAGGCGGTAATGAGCAGTTCTTC
CASSPLSTGGNEQFF
>TRBJ2-3|16|TRBD2|TRBV3-1|.
TGTGCCAGCAGCGGTAGACTAGCGGAAGGCACAGATACGCAGTGTTTT
CASSGRLAEGTDTQCF
>TRBJ2-1|18|TRBD1|TRBV27|.
TGTGCCAGCACCGGGACAGGGGGCTTAACTAGTCTCGACAATGAGCAGTTCTTC
CASTGTGGLTSLDNEQFF
>TRBJ2-7|14|.|TRBV23-1|few
TGCGCCAGCATTTTACTAAGGTTTTCCTACGAGCAGTACTTC
CASILLRFSYEQYF
>TRBJ2-4|13|.|TRBV19|.
TGTGCCAGTAGTATGGAACGGGGAAACATTCAGTACTTC
CASSMERGNIQYF